A single sample gave rise to the 17 T cell receptor beta chains below, sequenced in a study of Tregs in tolerant kidney transplant recipients. Profiling relied on immunoSEQ multiplex PCR, and the TCRdb table lists in-frame clones only, not all of them. Of roughly 120,000 clones listed, around 94% are singletons. The sequenced sample consisted of CD4+ T cells from blood. These receptors were collected from a human donor in good health.

The J gene is TRBJ1-2, the V gene TRBV5-8; D is undetermined. V was shortened by 1 base and J by 4 bases, with 11 bases between the two germline ends. Germline lookup yields CDR1 SGHTS and CDR2 YDEGEE. This CDR3 is built from 14 residues. Here the CDR3 DNA reads TGTGCCAGCAGCTTGTTCGCGGTCATCTATGGCTACACCTTC. Translating gives CASSLFAVIYGYTF. Full variable domain (remainder filled in from reference TRBV5-8 and TRBJ1-2): EAGVTQSPTHLIKTRGQQATLRCSPISGHTSVYWYQQALGLGLQFLLWYDEGEERNRGNFPPRFSGRQFPNYSSELNVNALELEDSALYLCASSLFAVIYGYTFGSGTRLTVV.

The chain links TRBV29-1 to TRBJ2-3, with D perhaps TRBD1 or TRBD2 (6 bases each). Trimming took 3 bases from V and 2 from J, leaving 15 bases between them. CDR3 size: 15 residues. CDR1 is SQVTM and CDR2 is ANQGSEA in the germline V gene. CDR3 sequence (DNA): TGCAGCGTTGAGGGGGGCAGGGTGACCACAGATACGCAGTATTTT. It yields the protein CSVEGGRVTTDTQYF.

This sequence joins TRBV14 and TRBJ2-5; D could derive from TRBD1 or TRBD2 (6 bases each). The CDR3 spans 13 residues. Germline loops: CDR1 SGHDN, CDR2 FVKESK. V lost 3 bases, J lost 5 bases, and 10 bases lay in between. DNA of the CDR3: TGTGCCAGCAGCCAGGGGGGCTGGGAGACCCAGTACTTC. Residues: CASSQGGWETQYF.

The chain combines TRBV11-3 with TRBJ2-2; TRBD1 is a possible D gene (5 bases). The V gene's germline CDR1 is SGHNT and CDR2 YENEEA. The CDR3 spans 16 residues. V dropped 5 bases and J dropped 3 bases, with 16 bases sitting between them. The DNA of the CDR3 is TGTGCCAGCAGCCCAACCTCGACAGTCTACACCGGGGAGCTGTTTTTT. It specifies CASSPTSTVYTGELFF.

Written as DNA, the CDR3 is TGTGCCAGCAGCATAGAAAAGCGGGGGGCCCCCTACGAGCAGTACTTC. It yields the protein CASSIEKRGAPYEQYF. The chain carries TRBV7-3 and TRBJ2-5, with 9 bases that match TRBD2. Judging by the DNA end, TRBJ2-7 fits better; the J call may be wrong. Germline V gives CDR1 SGHTA, CDR2 FQGTGA. The CDR3 has 16 residues.

The CDR3 sequence is CASSGRGGEGTEAFF. CDR3 DNA sequence: TGTGCCAGTAGTGGCCGGGGAGGGGAGGGCACTGAAGCTTTCTTT. This sequence joins TRBV19 and TRBJ1-1, with D maybe TRBD1 (5 bases). Trimming left V 5 bases short and J 4 bases short, with 17 bases between. This CDR3 has 15 amino acids. CDR1 is LNHDA and CDR2 is SQIVND in the germline V gene (reference sequence).

The V gene is TRBV19, the J gene TRBJ2-5; 7 nucleotides agree with TRBD1. The CDR3 loop spans 15 amino acids. Germline lookup yields CDR1 LNHDA and CDR2 SQIVND (reference sequence). J was trimmed by 4 bases and V by 5 bases; bases with no gene match: 10. As DNA, the CDR3 is TGTGCCAGTAGTGACGCAGGGGGTATCGGAGAGACCCAGTACTTC. This sequence encodes CASSDAGGIGETQYF.

The chain joins TRBV6-5 to TRBJ1-1; D might be TRBD1 (6 bases). Germline loops: CDR1 MNHEY, CDR2 SVGAGI. The CDR3 extends over 13 amino acids. Trimming removed 6 bases from V and 4 bases from J, with 12 bases in between. The CDR3 here is CASRRGGGTEAFF. CDR3 nucleotides: TGTGCCAGCAGGCGGGGGGGCGGCACTGAAGCTTTCTTT.

This clone was recorded once. CDR3: CASRTDTNTEAFF. The CDR3 DNA reads TGCGCCAGCAGGACAGACACGAACACTGAAGCTTTCTTT. V is TRBV5-1 and J is TRBJ1-1; D perhaps matches TRBD1 (5 bases). The V gene lost 5 bases and the J gene lost 1 base, with 9 bases spanning the gap. The CDR3 has 13 residues. CDR1 is SGHRS, CDR2 YFSETQ, per germline.

The V gene is TRBV29-1, the J gene TRBJ2-2; TRBD2 agrees at 13 bases. V lost 5 bases, J lost 6 bases, and 9 bases stayed unmatched. In germline, CDR1 is SQVTM, CDR2 ANQGSEA. The CDR3 totals 16 residues. The CDR3 loop is CSVSGGLAGVAGELFF. The CDR3 bases are TGCAGCGTTTCTGGCGGACTAGCGGGAGTTGCCGGGGAGCTGTTTTTT.

The sample holds one count of this clone. The same CDR3 can be traced to other DNA sequences in this sample. The chain joins TRBV7-2 to TRBJ1-4, with 7 bases matching TRBD1. The CDR3 runs 15 residues. Germline V CDR1 and CDR2: SGHTA, FQGNSA. Unmatched junction bases numbered 10, after V lost 4 bases and J lost 8 bases. The CDR3 loop reads CASSSRGGREEKLFF. CDR3 sequence (DNA): TGTGCCAGCAGCTCCAGAGGGGGCAGGGAGGAAAAACTGTTTTTT.

V usage is TRBV4-2 and J usage is TRBJ1-5; the D is unclear. The germline V and J ends were trimmed by 7 bases and 3 bases, with 7 bases remaining between them. The germline CDR1 and CDR2 sequences are LGHNA and YNFKEQ. The CDR3 is made up of 12 amino acids. The CDR3, as DNA: TGTGCCAGCATAGTCCTCAATCAGCCCCAGCATTTT. It encodes CASIVLNQPQHF.

The chain employs TRBV7-6 and TRBJ2-3; possibly TRBD2 for D (6 bases). This CDR3 comprises 16 residues. Germline assignment: CDR1 SGHVS and CDR2 FNYEAQ. V lost 1 base, J lost 2 bases, and 13 bases lay in between. The CDR3 sequence is CASSLEVAVHTDTQYF. The CDR3 bases are TGTGCCAGCAGCTTAGAGGTAGCGGTGCACACAGATACGCAGTATTTT.

This chain uses TRBV6-1 with TRBJ1-1; D is unclear. CDR1 and CDR2 from the germline V gene are MNHNS and SASEGT. Trimming left V 10 bases short and J 0 bases short, with 12 bases between. This CDR3 region has 13 residues. CDR3 bases: TGTGCCACCCGCCTCGAGCTGAACACTGAAGCTTTCTTT. Protein: CATRLELNTEAFF.

The chain carries TRBV28 and TRBJ2-7, with 15 bases fitting TRBD2. CDR1 and CDR2 (germline): MDHEN, SYDVKM. Trimming at V came to 6 bases and at J to 2 bases, leaving 11 bases not matched to a gene. The CDR3 contains 18 residues. The CDR3 DNA reads as TGTGCCAGCAGACCAAACCCGGGACTAGCGGGGGGACCCTACGAGCAGTACTTC. Translation: CASRPNPGLAGGPYEQYF.

The CDR3: CASSEAGVGETQYF. For the CDR3, the DNA is TGTGCCAGCAGTGAAGCGGGAGTTGGGGAGACCCAGTACTTC. J is TRBJ2-5 and V is TRBV2; D may be TRBD2 (5 bases). V lost 0 bases to trimming and J lost 5 bases, with 10 bases between them. This CDR3 contains 14 residues. CDR1 and CDR2 from the germline V gene are SNHLY and FYNNEI.

The CDR3 nucleotides read TGTGCTAGTGGTTCGTCGGATCTCCCTCTCGGTGAGCAGTTCTTC. Protein sequence: CASGSSDLPLGEQFF. The chain recombines TRBV12-5 with TRBJ2-1; no firm D call. This CDR3 comprises 15 residues. V lost 4 bases and J lost 9, with 19 bases in between. The V gene's germline CDR1 is LGHNT and CDR2 FRNRAP.